One sample yielded the 21 T cell receptor beta chains listed below, sequenced in a study of regulatory and conventional T cells in RAG deficiency. Blood CD4+ CD25-low CD127-high conventional T cells supplied the genomic DNA template. The protocol was immunoSEQ multiplex PCR, while the TCRdb copy is restricted to in-frame clones and leaves out a portion. The sample contains some 23,000 clones, more than 85% of which appear only once. These data also featured in a second study, about regulatory T cells. That paper adds: The primer mix had 52 TRBV and 13 TRBJ primers.

Input material: CD4+ T cells sorted from blood. The receptors stem from a human donor in good health.

The V gene is TRBV7-9, the J gene TRBJ1-5; D gene unclear. This CDR3 comprises 15 residues. In germline, CDR1 is SEHNR, CDR2 FQNEAQ (reference sequence). V lost 2 bases to trimming and J lost 0 bases, with 8 bases between them. CDR3 sequence reads: CASSLSLGSNQPQHF. The DNA of the CDR3 is TGTGCCAGCAGCTTATCCCTGGGTAGCAATCAGCCCCAGCATTTT.

CDR3 DNA: TGTGCCACCAACCAGGGACTAGCGAAAGACAATGAGCAGTTCTTC. Amino acids: CATNQGLAKDNEQFF. The chain uses TRBV15 and TRBJ2-1; 10 positions match TRBD2. This CDR3 spans 15 amino acids. Trimming cost V 7 bases and J 5 bases; bases outside gene matches: 8. CDR1 is LNHNV, CDR2 YYDKDF, per germline (reference sequence).

The chain joins TRBV5-1 to TRBJ1-2, with D perhaps TRBD1 (6 bases). Trimming stripped 4 bases from V and 7 bases from J, with 11 bases between. The CDR3 is 12 residues long. The V gene's germline CDR1 is SGHRS and CDR2 YFSETQ. DNA for the CDR3: TGCGCCAGCAGCCAACAGGGTCGTGGCTACACCTTC. Amino acid sequence: CASSQQGRGYTF.

The genes are TRBV6-1 and TRBJ1-4, with D possibly matching TRBD1 (5 bases). The V end was cut by 5 bases, the J end by 6 bases, with 10 bases between. This CDR3 contains 13 residues. Germline-derived CDR1 and CDR2 are MNHNS and SASEGT. The CDR3 sequence: CASSQGTYEKLFF. CDR3 nucleotides: TGTGCCAGCAGTCAAGGGACGTATGAAAAACTGTTTTTT.

The V call is TRBV14, the J call TRBJ1-4; TRBD1 matches 7 bases. The CDR3 is 14 residues long. Losses at the gene ends were 4 bases for V and 8 bases for J; bases not matched to a gene: 7. Per the germline V gene, CDR1 is SGHDN and CDR2 is FVKESK. DNA of the CDR3: TGTGCCAGCAGCCTCCGGGACAGTAACGAAAAACTGTTTTTT. Its protein is CASSLRDSNEKLFF.

The gene calls are TRBV5-1 and TRBJ1-1, with 9 bases identical to TRBD1. V dropped 4 bases and J dropped 6; count of bases not matched to a gene: 13. This CDR3 spans 16 amino acids. Per the germline V gene, CDR1 is SGHRS and CDR2 is YFSETQ. CDR3 region: CASSRAKGQGVPEAFF. The CDR3, as DNA: TGCGCCAGCAGCCGAGCAAAGGGACAGGGAGTCCCTGAAGCTTTCTTT. Full variable domain (remainder filled in from reference TRBV5-1 and TRBJ1-1): KAGVTQTPRYLIKTRGQQVTLSCSPISGHRSVSWYQQTPGQGLQFLFEYFSETQRNKGNFPGRFSGRQFSNSRSEMNVSTLELGDSALYLCASSRAKGQGVPEAFFGQGTRLTVV.

The genes are TRBV2 and TRBJ2-7, with a weak D call TRBD1 (5 bases). Germline V gene data show CDR1 as SNHLY and CDR2 as FYNNEI. CDR3 size: 15 residues. V lost 6 bases, J lost 1 base, and 16 bases lay in between. This chain's CDR3 is CASSLKQDPSYEQYF. DNA of the CDR3: TGTGCCAGCAGCCTCAAACAGGACCCATCCTACGAGCAGTACTTC.

V and J are TRBV12-5 and TRBJ1-2; 9 nucleotides line up with TRBD1. Germline assignment: CDR1 LGHNT and CDR2 FRNRAP. This CDR3 has 15 residues. The trim removed 0 bases at V and 10 bases at J, leaving 9 bases unmatched. CDR3 loop: CASGLVAGRTGDYTF. The CDR3 nucleotides read TGTGCTAGTGGTTTGGTAGCGGGTAGGACAGGGGACTACACCTTC.

The rearrangement links TRBV18 to TRBJ1-1; no firm D call. The CDR3 covers 13 residues. Germline V gene sequence: CDR1 KGHSH, CDR2 LQKENI. The ends were cut back, 2 bases at V and 0 bases at J, with 4 bases in the middle. CDR3: CASSPVVNTEAFF. The CDR3 nucleotides read TGTGCCAGCTCACCAGTAGTGAACACTGAAGCTTTCTTT.

This rearrangement joins TRBV11-2 to TRBJ2-4; D unclear. V was cut by 3 bases and J by 8 bases, with 17 bases left in between. The germline V gene encodes CDR1 SGHAT and CDR2 FQNNGV. The CDR3 has 15 amino acids. The CDR3 nucleotides are TGTGCCAGCAGCTTGGCGTGGGTTGGATCGGACATTCAGTACTTC. Translating it yields CASSLAWVGSDIQYF.

About this clone itself: Relative to the germline gene, one junction end is altered; a read error may explain this. Other DNA sequences of this sample code for an identical CDR3. The genes are TRBV6-5 and TRBJ2-7, with TRBD1 matching 7 bases. This CDR3 comprises 16 residues. Germline loops: CDR1 MNHEY, CDR2 SVGAGI. CDR3 nucleotide sequence: TGTGCCAGTAGTTACTCTACCGGGACAGTGACCTACGAGCAGTACTTC. This encodes CASSYSTGTVTYEQYF.

The genes are TRBV9 and TRBJ2-3; D remains ambiguous. This CDR3 has 13 amino acids. CDR1 and CDR2 (germline): SGDLS, YYNGEE. Trimming removed 2 bases at V and 0 bases at J, with 4 bases between. CDR3 loop: CASSVDSTDTQYF. As DNA, the CDR3 is TGTGCCAGCAGCGTGGATAGCACAGATACGCAGTATTTT.

The chain employs TRBV5-8 and TRBJ2-4, with 10 positions matching TRBD1. V was clipped by 4 bases and J by 4 bases; unmatched bases: 2. Germline lookup yields CDR1 SGHTS and CDR2 YDEGEE. The CDR3 loop spans 14 amino acids. The CDR3 DNA sequence: TGTGCCAGCAGCGGACAGGGGGTTAAAAACATTCAGTACTTC. Translated, it gives CASSGQGVKNIQYF.

V is TRBV7-9 and J is TRBJ1-1, with D uncertain. Trimming pared 10 bases from V and 6 bases from J, leaving 9 bases between. The CDR3 has 10 amino acids. Germline CDR1 is SEHNR and CDR2 is FQNEAQ (reference sequence). CDR3 region: CAIRSSEAFF. In DNA form, the CDR3 reads TGTGCCATCCGGTCCTCTGAAGCTTTCTTT. The whole variable domain, remainder taken from reference TRBV7-9 and TRBJ1-1, is DTGVSQNPRHKITKRGQNVTFRCDPISEHNRLYWYRQTLGQGPEFLTYFQNEAQLEKSRLLSDRFSAERPKGSFSTLEIQRTEQGDSAMYLCAIRSSEAFFGQGTRLTVV.

The chain carries TRBV7-9 and TRBJ1-1; the D is unclear. CDR1 and CDR2 from the germline V gene are SEHNR and FQNEAQ (reference sequence). This CDR3 has 15 amino acids. V lost 5 bases, J lost 0 bases, and 13 bases lay in between. This chain's CDR3 is CASSPNKNMNTEAFF. CDR3 DNA: TGTGCCAGCAGCCCAAATAAGAACATGAACACTGAAGCTTTCTTT.

This clone was found once. The chain joins TRBV30 to TRBJ1-3; D gene ambiguous. This CDR3 contains 15 residues. The V and J ends lost 6 bases and 4 bases respectively, with 19 bases between them. CDR1 is GTSNPN, CDR2 SVGIG, per germline (reference sequence). The CDR3 region is CACPEETTGGNTIYF. The DNA of the CDR3 is TGTGCCTGCCCCGAGGAGACGACGGGAGGAAACACCATATATTTT.

This chain uses TRBV19 with TRBJ1-2, with TRBD1 matching over 7 bases. Per germline, CDR1 LNHDA and CDR2 SQIVND (reference sequence). The CDR3 loop spans 15 amino acids. The trim removed 1 base at V and 5 bases at J, leaving 7 bases unmatched. DNA for the CDR3: TGTGCCAGTAGTATAGGGCCAGGGGGAGCGTATGGCTACACCTTC. Translation: CASSIGPGGAYGYTF.

The genes are TRBV6-5 and TRBJ2-3, with 7 bases matching TRBD1. The germline CDR1 and CDR2 sequences are MNHEY and SVGAGI. V was pared by 0 bases and J by 0 bases, with 3 bases of the junction left unmatched. The CDR3 spans 16 residues. CDR3 coding DNA: TGTGCCAGCAGTTACTCGAGGGGACAGAGCACAGATACGCAGTATTTT. Translating it yields CASSYSRGQSTDTQYF.

This chain connects TRBV2 to TRBJ1-4, with no clear D. The CDR3 runs to 12 residues. Per the germline V gene, CDR1 is SNHLY and CDR2 is FYNNEI. V dropped 8 bases and J dropped 8 bases, with 12 bases sitting between them. This chain's CDR3 is CASGSPWEKLFF. The CDR3 DNA is TGTGCCAGCGGGAGTCCTTGGGAAAAACTGTTTTTT.

This clone was seen more than once but under ten times. The chain uses TRBV19 and TRBJ2-2; maybe TRBD1 (6 bases). The CDR3 loop spans 16 amino acids. Germline V gene sequence: CDR1 LNHDA, CDR2 SQIVND (reference sequence). V dropped 5 bases and J dropped 0 bases, with 13 bases sitting between them. The CDR3 nucleotides are TGTGCCAGTAGTCATCCCCGGACAGCGAACACCGGGGAGCTGTTTTTT. Translating gives CASSHPRTANTGELFF.

This chain joins TRBV5-8 and TRBJ1-1, with 7 bases identical to TRBD1. CDR1 is SGHTS, CDR2 YDEGEE, per germline. The CDR3 runs 14 residues. V lost 5 bases and J lost 5; bases outside the gene matches: 9. The CDR3 here is CASSSRQGGTEAFF. DNA for the CDR3: TGTGCCAGCAGTTCGAGACAGGGAGGGACTGAAGCTTTCTTT.